A selection of T cell receptor beta chains follows, all from one sample in a study of T cell changes during pregnancy in multiple sclerosis. Repertoires were generated with immunoSEQ multiplex PCR, while TCRdb's copy carries only in-frame clones and drops some. The table has fewer than 45,000 clones, about 89% seen once. Sequenced material: CD4+ T cells from peripheral blood mononuclear cells, taken in the first trimester of pregnancy. These receptors were collected from a female donor with multiple sclerosis, enrolled in a pregnancy study. The CDR3 runs from the conserved cysteine through the conserved F or W. A D gene is named only where the DNA matches it firmly. Some rows have no size entry. The others give once, few or many, or a class for an expanded clone.

j_call: TRBJ1-5; cdr3_length: 16; d_call: TRBD1; v_call: TRBV7-9; clone_size: -; cdr3_nt: TGTGCCAGCAGCTCGTCAGGTGGGACAGAAAATCAGCCCCAGCATTTT; cdr3_aa: CASSSSGGTENQPQHF
j_call: TRBJ1-5; cdr3_length: 16; d_call: TRBD1; v_call: TRBV7-2; clone_size: -; cdr3_nt: TGTGCCAGCAGCTTAGCGGGAGTGAGGGGGCATCAGCCCCAGCATTTT; cdr3_aa: CASSLAGVRGHQPQHF
j_call: TRBJ2-3; cdr3_length: 14; d_call: TRBD1; v_call: TRBV5-6; clone_size: -; cdr3_nt: TGTGCCAGCAGCTCCACAGGGGTAAGAGATACGCAGTATTTT; cdr3_aa: CASSSTGVRDTQYF
j_call: TRBJ2-1; cdr3_length: 14; d_call: TRBD1; v_call: TRBV30; clone_size: -; cdr3_nt: TGTGCCTGGAGTCCGCGACAGGGGGACAATGAGCAGTTCTTC; cdr3_aa: CAWSPRQGDNEQFF
j_call: TRBJ1-1; cdr3_length: 13; d_call: -; v_call: TRBV7-8; clone_size: -; cdr3_nt: TGTGCCAGCAGCGCACAGACAAACACTGAAGCTTTCTTT; cdr3_aa: CASSAQTNTEAFF
j_call: TRBJ1-1; cdr3_length: 13; d_call: -; v_call: TRBV6-4; clone_size: -; cdr3_nt: TGTGCCAGCAGTGAACAGGCGGACACTGAAGCTTTCTTT; cdr3_aa: CASSEQADTEAFF
j_call: TRBJ1-1; cdr3_length: 14; d_call: TRBD1; v_call: TRBV6-1; clone_size: -; cdr3_nt: TGTGCCAGCAGTGAAGGGACAGGGAGCACTGAAGCTTTCTTT; cdr3_aa: CASSEGTGSTEAFF
j_call: TRBJ2-3; cdr3_length: 15; d_call: TRBD2; v_call: TRBV19; clone_size: -; cdr3_nt: TGTGCCAGTAGTATATTAGTAGCGGGAGCAGATACGCAGTATTTT; cdr3_aa: CASSILVAGADTQYF
j_call: TRBJ2-7; cdr3_length: 13; d_call: -; v_call: TRBV6-1; clone_size: -; cdr3_nt: TGTGCCAGCAGTGAACACAGCTCCTACGAGCAGTACTTC; cdr3_aa: CASSEHSSYEQYF
j_call: TRBJ2-7; cdr3_length: 13; d_call: -; v_call: TRBV27; clone_size: -; cdr3_nt: TGTGCCAGCAGCACCCGGACATCCTACGAGCAGTACTTC; cdr3_aa: CASSTRTSYEQYF
j_call: TRBJ1-6; cdr3_length: 14; d_call: -; v_call: TRBV9; clone_size: -; cdr3_nt: TGTGCCAGCAGCGTAGCAGGGGAAAATTCACCCCTCCACTTT; cdr3_aa: CASSVAGENSPLHF
j_call: TRBJ2-5; cdr3_length: 14; d_call: -; v_call: TRBV7-2; clone_size: once; cdr3_nt: TGTGCCAGCAGAGAATGGGGACAAAAAGAGACCCAGTACTTC; cdr3_aa: CASREWGQKETQYF
j_call: TRBJ2-1; cdr3_length: 15; d_call: TRBD2; v_call: TRBV4-3; clone_size: -; cdr3_nt: TGCGCCAGCAGCCAGGGGACTAGCGGATACAATGAGCAGTTCTTC; cdr3_aa: CASSQGTSGYNEQFF
j_call: TRBJ2-5; cdr3_length: 14; d_call: TRBD1; v_call: TRBV18; clone_size: -; cdr3_nt: TGTGCCAGCTCACCACAGGGGGCTCGGGAGACCCAGTACTTC; cdr3_aa: CASSPQGARETQYF
j_call: TRBJ2-7; cdr3_length: 16; d_call: TRBD2; v_call: TRBV7-8; clone_size: -; cdr3_nt: TGTGCCAGCAGCTCCCCGGGCGCGGGAGGTTCCTACGAGCAGTACTTC; cdr3_aa: CASSSPGAGGSYEQYF
j_call: TRBJ1-2; cdr3_length: 12; d_call: -; v_call: TRBV30; clone_size: -; cdr3_nt: TGTGCCTGGAGTGTTATAAGGGGTGGCTACACCTTC; cdr3_aa: CAWSVIRGGYTF
j_call: TRBJ2-1; cdr3_length: 12; d_call: TRBD1; v_call: TRBV6-1; clone_size: -; cdr3_nt: TGTGCCAGCAGGGGGGACAGCCATGAGCAGTTCTTC; cdr3_aa: CASRGDSHEQFF
j_call: TRBJ2-5; cdr3_length: 17; d_call: -; v_call: TRBV9; clone_size: -; cdr3_nt: TGTGCCAGCAGCGTAGGGAGTTCGGCCAACCTCGAGGAGACCCAGTACTTC; cdr3_aa: CASSVGSSANLEETQYF
j_call: TRBJ1-2; cdr3_length: 14; d_call: -; v_call: TRBV10-3; clone_size: -; cdr3_nt: TGTGCCATCAGTGAGTCCAACAGCCTCTATGGCTACACCTTC; cdr3_aa: CAISESNSLYGYTF
j_call: TRBJ2-3; cdr3_length: 17; d_call: -; v_call: TRBV21-1; clone_size: -; cdr3_nt: TGTGCCGACAAACACTGGGACAGTCCTACTAGCACAGATACGCAGTATTTT; cdr3_aa: CADKHWDSPTSTDTQYF
j_call: TRBJ2-7; cdr3_length: 12; d_call: TRBD2; v_call: TRBV19; clone_size: few; cdr3_nt: TGTGCCAGTAAACTAGCGGGGTACGAGCAGTACTTC; cdr3_aa: CASKLAGYEQYF
j_call: TRBJ1-2; cdr3_length: 15; d_call: -; v_call: TRBV4-2; clone_size: -; cdr3_nt: TGTGCCAGCAGCCAATTTATTACGGGGAACTATGGCTACACCTTC; cdr3_aa: CASSQFITGNYGYTF
j_call: TRBJ1-2; cdr3_length: 12; d_call: TRBD1; v_call: TRBV5-1; clone_size: -; cdr3_nt: TGCGCCAGCAGCATGGGACAGTATGGCTACACCTTC; cdr3_aa: CASSMGQYGYTF
j_call: TRBJ2-7; cdr3_length: 13; d_call: -; v_call: TRBV6-6; clone_size: -; cdr3_nt: TGTGCCAGCAGTTACTCCCAGGGTTACGAGCAGTACTTC; cdr3_aa: CASSYSQGYEQYF
j_call: TRBJ2-3; cdr3_length: 18; d_call: TRBD2; v_call: TRBV7-2; clone_size: -; cdr3_nt: TGTGCCAGCAGCTTAGCGCGGCTAGCGGGGGGGCGGTCAGATACGCAGTATTTT; cdr3_aa: CASSLARLAGGRSDTQYF
j_call: TRBJ2-5; cdr3_length: 11; d_call: TRBD2; v_call: TRBV29-1; clone_size: once; cdr3_nt: TGCAGCGTGGGGGGAGGGGAGACCCAGTACTTC; cdr3_aa: CSVGGGETQYF
j_call: TRBJ2-3; cdr3_length: 15; d_call: TRBD2; v_call: TRBV11-2; clone_size: -; cdr3_nt: TGTGCCAGCAGCTTCCTAGCGGAGCGCACAGATACGCAGTATTTT; cdr3_aa: CASSFLAERTDTQYF
j_call: TRBJ2-5; cdr3_length: 14; d_call: -; v_call: TRBV5-1; clone_size: -; cdr3_nt: TGCGCCAGCAGCTTGCAGGGGTTGAAGGAGACCCAGTACTTC; cdr3_aa: CASSLQGLKETQYF
j_call: TRBJ2-7; cdr3_length: 12; d_call: -; v_call: TRBV11-2; clone_size: -; cdr3_nt: TGTGCCAGCAGCTTAGATCTGGCCGAGCAGTACTTC; cdr3_aa: CASSLDLAEQYF
j_call: TRBJ1-1; cdr3_length: 14; d_call: TRBD1; v_call: TRBV5-6; clone_size: once; cdr3_nt: TGTGCCAGCAGGATGGGGACAGGGATTTTTGGAGCTTTCTTT; cdr3_aa: CASRMGTGIFGAFF
j_call: TRBJ1-1; cdr3_length: 18; d_call: TRBD1; v_call: TRBV6-4; clone_size: -; cdr3_nt: TGTGCCAGCAGTGACTCAGCAGGGGGCGGGGGGGAAAGCACTGAAGCTTTCTTT; cdr3_aa: CASSDSAGGGGESTEAFF
j_call: TRBJ2-1; cdr3_length: 18; d_call: -; v_call: TRBV5-1; clone_size: -; cdr3_nt: TGCGCCAGCAGCTTGAGAGGAGGGGGCGAAAACTATCACGGTGAGCAGTTCTTC; cdr3_aa: CASSLRGGGENYHGEQFF
j_call: TRBJ1-6; cdr3_length: 16; d_call: -; v_call: TRBV7-2; clone_size: -; cdr3_nt: TGTGCCAGCAGCTTGCAGGGCAGCTCCTATAATTCACCCCTCCACTTT; cdr3_aa: CASSLQGSSYNSPLHF
j_call: TRBJ2-3; cdr3_length: 15; d_call: -; v_call: TRBV5-8; clone_size: -; cdr3_nt: TGTGCCAGGGGGACTGGCGTTCTACCCACAGATACGCAGTATTTT; cdr3_aa: CARGTGVLPTDTQYF
j_call: TRBJ2-7; cdr3_length: 13; d_call: TRBD2; v_call: TRBV19; clone_size: -; cdr3_nt: TGTGCCACTGGGACTAGCGGGAGTTACGAGCAGTACTTC; cdr3_aa: CATGTSGSYEQYF
j_call: TRBJ1-1; cdr3_length: 15; d_call: -; v_call: TRBV7-9; clone_size: -; cdr3_nt: TGTGCCAGCAGCTTTGACACAGTAGGGAACACTGAAGCTTTCTTT; cdr3_aa: CASSFDTVGNTEAFF
j_call: TRBJ1-2; cdr3_length: 15; d_call: TRBD1; v_call: TRBV19; clone_size: -; cdr3_nt: TGTGCCAGTAGTGACCCGACAGGGGGGAACTATGGCTACACCTTC; cdr3_aa: CASSDPTGGNYGYTF
j_call: TRBJ1-5; cdr3_length: 14; d_call: -; v_call: TRBV19; clone_size: -; cdr3_nt: TGTGCCAGTAGTATCCGTCCCAGCAATCAGCCCCAGCATTTT; cdr3_aa: CASSIRPSNQPQHF
j_call: TRBJ2-7; cdr3_length: 15; d_call: -; v_call: TRBV18; clone_size: -; cdr3_nt: TGTGCCAGCTCACCATCGGGGAACCCCCTATACGAGCAGTACTTC; cdr3_aa: CASSPSGNPLYEQYF
j_call: TRBJ1-1; cdr3_length: 13; d_call: -; v_call: TRBV5-1; clone_size: -; cdr3_nt: TGCGCCAGCAGCGTACAGGAGAACACTGAAGCTTTCTTT; cdr3_aa: CASSVQENTEAFF
j_call: TRBJ1-6; cdr3_length: 16; d_call: -; v_call: TRBV7-9; clone_size: -; cdr3_nt: TGTGCCAGCAGCTTAGGCCTGGACAAGCATAATTCACCCCTCCACTTT; cdr3_aa: CASSLGLDKHNSPLHF
j_call: TRBJ1-3; cdr3_length: 17; d_call: -; v_call: TRBV4-2; clone_size: -; cdr3_nt: TGTGCCAGCAGCCAAGACTGGCAGGGAAGAAATGGAAACACCATATATTTT; cdr3_aa: CASSQDWQGRNGNTIYF
j_call: TRBJ2-7; cdr3_length: 14; d_call: -; v_call: TRBV7-9; clone_size: -; cdr3_nt: TGTGCCAGCAGCCTTAGACGGGACTCCTACGAGCAGTACTTC; cdr3_aa: CASSLRRDSYEQYF
j_call: TRBJ1-2; cdr3_length: 13; d_call: -; v_call: TRBV11-2; clone_size: -; cdr3_nt: TGTGCCAGCAGCTTAGGAGGCCTCTATGGCTACACCTTC; cdr3_aa: CASSLGGLYGYTF
j_call: TRBJ2-2; cdr3_length: 15; d_call: -; v_call: TRBV7-9; clone_size: once; cdr3_nt: TGTGCCAGCAGAAGTAGTCGCCCTATCACCGGGGAGCTGTTTTTT; cdr3_aa: CASRSSRPITGELFF
j_call: TRBJ2-1; cdr3_length: 16; d_call: -; v_call: TRBV7-2; clone_size: -; cdr3_nt: TGTGCCAGCAGCTTAGCCTCCAGGGGCAATAACAATGAGCAGTTCTTC; cdr3_aa: CASSLASRGNNNEQFF